The rows below give T cell receptor beta chains drawn from one sample of a study of blood T cells in healthy people across ages. MiXCR, run by TCRdb on the 5' RACE reads, gives a single entry per CDR3 protein. The data contain around 1,500,000 distinct CDR3 sequences, roughly 28% of them singletons. Material: blood. Receptor source: a woman in her thirties in good health. CDR3s include the opening cysteine and the closing phenylalanine or tryptophan. The D gene is left open where the match is weak. Some rows mark clone size as missing; the rest say once, few, many or name a class of expanded clone.

cdr3_aa cdr3_nt j_call clone_size v_call d_call
CATKDVGQLYGYTF TGTGCCACCAAGGATGTCGGACAGCTCTATGGCTACACCTTC TRBJ1-2 . TRBV6-5 .
CAWRTGTATYEQYF TGTGCCTGGAGAACCGGGACGGCTACCTACGAGCAGTACTTC TRBJ2-7 . TRBV30 .
CASTLAGSGTQYF TGTGCCAGCACTCTAGCGGGGTCAGGGACCCAGTACTTC TRBJ2-5 many TRBV6-2/TRBV6-3 TRBD2
CASSSDAGTGTNEQYF TGCGCCAGCAGCTCGGATGCCGGGACAGGGACCAACGAGCAGTACTTC TRBJ2-7 . TRBV5-1 TRBD1
CSVMASGNNGQFF TGCAGCGTTATGGCTAGCGGGAATAATGGGCAGTTCTTC TRBJ2-1 . TRBV29-1 TRBD2
CASSQERVAGERTQYF TGTGCCAGCAGCCAAGAGAGGGTAGCGGGAGAAAGGACCCAGTACTTC TRBJ2-5 . TRBV4-2 TRBD2
CASSLSPQVKDTQYF TGTGCCAGCAGTTTATCCCCGCAGGTTAAGGATACGCAGTATTTT TRBJ2-3 . TRBV28 .
CSVLTGGTEAFF TGCAGCGTCCTGACAGGGGGCACTGAAGCTTTCTTT TRBJ1-1 . TRBV29-1 TRBD1
CASSLDGVDNEQFF TGTGCCAGCAGCTTGGACGGGGTGGACAATGAGCAGTTCTTC TRBJ2-1 few TRBV5-6 .
CASRPQGSAETQYF TGTGCCAGCAGACCTCAGGGATCGGCGGAGACCCAGTACTTC TRBJ2-5 few TRBV28 .
CATNRDVGNKQFF TGTGCCACGAATAGGGACGTGGGGAATAAGCAGTTCTTC TRBJ2-1 . TRBV7-2 .
CAISKREEVGNEQFF TGTGCCATCAGCAAGCGGGAGGAGGTAGGGAATGAGCAGTTCTTC TRBJ2-1 . TRBV10-3 TRBD2
CASSWGTRGPDTQYF TGTGCCAGCAGCTGGGGGACGAGGGGCCCAGATACGCAGTATTTT TRBJ2-3 . TRBV12-3/TRBV12-4 .
CASSARSTGSTDTQYF TGTGCCAGCAGCGCCCGGTCGACTGGTAGCACAGATACGCAGTATTTT TRBJ2-3 . TRBV13 .
CASGVALNSPLHF TGCGCCAGCGGTGTGGCACTTAATTCACCCCTCCACTTT TRBJ1-6 . TRBV4-1 .
CAVSDSSRDSNYGYTF TGTGCCGTCAGTGATTCCAGTAGGGACTCTAACTATGGCTACACCTTC TRBJ1-2 . TRBV10-3 .
CASSTTVGGELFF TGTGCCAGCAGCACTACTGTGGGCGGGGAGCTGTTTTTT TRBJ2-2 . TRBV6-6 .
CASSVAGAGDRDEQFF TGTGCCAGCAGCGTAGCCGGAGCGGGAGACCGCGATGAGCAGTTCTTC TRBJ2-1 few TRBV9 TRBD2
CASSSSWAGSGAQYF TGTGCCAGCAGCTCGTCGTGGGCGGGGTCAGGGGCGCAGTATTTT TRBJ2-3 . TRBV7-2 .
CASLSGQANYGYTF TGTGCCAGCCTCTCAGGACAGGCTAACTATGGCTACACCTTC TRBJ1-2 few TRBV6-1 TRBD1
CSARVLGYYEQYF TGCAGTGCTAGGGTACTAGGTTACTACGAGCAGTACTTC TRBJ2-7 few TRBV20-1 .
CAISLTGNSYEQYF TGTGCCATCAGTTTGACAGGGAACTCCTACGAGCAGTACTTC TRBJ2-7 many TRBV10-3 TRBD1
CASSESRGDRGQPQHF TGTGCCAGCAGTGAGAGCAGGGGTGACAGGGGTCAGCCCCAGCATTTT TRBJ1-5 few TRBV2 TRBD1
CASSFEQGRGNTEAFF TGTGCCAGCAGTTTCGAACAGGGGAGGGGGAACACTGAAGCTTTCTTT TRBJ1-1 . TRBV12-3/TRBV12-4 TRBD1